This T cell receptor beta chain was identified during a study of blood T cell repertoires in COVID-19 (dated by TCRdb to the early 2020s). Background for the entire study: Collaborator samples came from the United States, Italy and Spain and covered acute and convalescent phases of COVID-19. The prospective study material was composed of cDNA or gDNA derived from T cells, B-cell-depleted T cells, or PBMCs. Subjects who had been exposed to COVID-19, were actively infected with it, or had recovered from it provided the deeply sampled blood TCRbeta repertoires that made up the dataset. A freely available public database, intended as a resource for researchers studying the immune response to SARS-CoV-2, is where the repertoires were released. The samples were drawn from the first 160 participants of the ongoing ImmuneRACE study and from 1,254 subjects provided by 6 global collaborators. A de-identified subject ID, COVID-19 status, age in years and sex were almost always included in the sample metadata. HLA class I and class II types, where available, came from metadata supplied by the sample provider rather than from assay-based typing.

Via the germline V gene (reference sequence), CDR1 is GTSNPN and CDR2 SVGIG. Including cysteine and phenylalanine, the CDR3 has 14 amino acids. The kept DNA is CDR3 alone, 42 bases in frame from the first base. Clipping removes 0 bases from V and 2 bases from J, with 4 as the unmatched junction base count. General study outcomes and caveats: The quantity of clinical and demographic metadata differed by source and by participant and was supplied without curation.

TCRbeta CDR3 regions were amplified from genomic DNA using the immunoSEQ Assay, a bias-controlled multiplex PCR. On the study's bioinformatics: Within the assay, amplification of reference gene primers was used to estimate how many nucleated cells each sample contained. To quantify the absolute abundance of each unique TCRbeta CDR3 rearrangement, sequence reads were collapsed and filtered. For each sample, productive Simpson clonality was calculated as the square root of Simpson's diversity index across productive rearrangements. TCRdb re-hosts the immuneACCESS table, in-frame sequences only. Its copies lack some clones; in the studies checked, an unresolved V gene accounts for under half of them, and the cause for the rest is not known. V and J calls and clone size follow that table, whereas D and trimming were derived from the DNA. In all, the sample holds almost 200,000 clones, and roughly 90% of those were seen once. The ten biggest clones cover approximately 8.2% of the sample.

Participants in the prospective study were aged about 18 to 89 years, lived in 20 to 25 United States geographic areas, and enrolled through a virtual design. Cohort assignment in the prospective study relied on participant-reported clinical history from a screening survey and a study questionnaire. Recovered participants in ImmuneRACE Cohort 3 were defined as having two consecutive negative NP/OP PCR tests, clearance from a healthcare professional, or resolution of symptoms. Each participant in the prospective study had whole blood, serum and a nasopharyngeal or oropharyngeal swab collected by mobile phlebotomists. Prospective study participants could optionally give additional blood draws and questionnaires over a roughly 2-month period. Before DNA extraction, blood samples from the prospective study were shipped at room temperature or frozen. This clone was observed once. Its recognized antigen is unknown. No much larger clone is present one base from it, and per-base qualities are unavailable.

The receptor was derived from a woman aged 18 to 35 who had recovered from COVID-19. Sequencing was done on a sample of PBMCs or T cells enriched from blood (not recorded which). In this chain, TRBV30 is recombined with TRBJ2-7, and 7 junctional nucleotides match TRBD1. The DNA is TGTGCCTGGAGTGTACGGACAGGTACCTACGAGCAGTACTTC. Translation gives CAWSVRTGTYEQYF.